The rows below give T cell receptor beta chains drawn from one sample of a study of blood T cell repertoires in COVID-19. TCRdb's copy holds only in-frame clones and misses some; the assay was immunoSEQ multiplex PCR. There are some 200,000 clones in the sample; 84% occur only once, and about a sixth lies in the top ten. The specimen was peripheral blood. The receptors stem from a woman aged 80 or over with active or convalescent COVID-19. CDR3s include the opening cysteine and the closing phenylalanine or tryptophan. D genes are given only for firm matches. Rows give clone size only sometimes, using once, few, many, or a class for an expanded clone.

v_gene: TRBV7-2; d_gene: -; j_gene: TRBJ2-1; abundance: -; CDR3nt: TGTGCCAGCAGCTTAGCGCAGTACAATGAGCAGTTCTTC; CDR3aa: CASSLAQYNEQFF
v_gene: TRBV18; d_gene: -; j_gene: TRBJ1-1; abundance: few; CDR3nt: TGTGCCAGCTCACCCCAGTGGGGGGACACTGAAGCTTTCTTT; CDR3aa: CASSPQWGDTEAFF
v_gene: TRBV28; d_gene: -; j_gene: TRBJ1-1; abundance: -; CDR3nt: TGTGCCAGTAACTCCGGCGGGGGGTCGCGCACTGAAGCTTTCTTT; CDR3aa: CASNSGGGSRTEAFF
v_gene: TRBV18; d_gene: TRBD1; j_gene: TRBJ1-2; abundance: -; CDR3nt: TGTGCCAGCTCCCCGGGACAGGACGGCTATGGCTACACCTTC; CDR3aa: CASSPGQDGYGYTF
v_gene: TRBV5-4; d_gene: -; j_gene: TRBJ2-3; abundance: few; CDR3nt: TGTGCCAGCAGCCGATCCGCAGGGGGCACAGATACGCAGTATTTT; CDR3aa: CASSRSAGGTDTQYF
v_gene: TRBV5-1; d_gene: -; j_gene: TRBJ1-5; abundance: -; CDR3nt: TGCGCCAGCAGCTTTAGACCGGGTAATCAGCCCCAGCATTTT; CDR3aa: CASSFRPGNQPQHF
v_gene: TRBV24-1; d_gene: TRBD2; j_gene: TRBJ2-3; abundance: once; CDR3nt: TGTGCCACCGAGGCTAGCGGGGGTTCGAGCACAGATACGCAGTATTTT; CDR3aa: CATEASGGSSTDTQYF
v_gene: TRBV9; d_gene: TRBD2; j_gene: TRBJ2-5; abundance: -; CDR3nt: TGTGCCAGCAGCGCCCGGGGGGGACTAGGGGAGACCCAGTACTTC; CDR3aa: CASSARGGLGETQYF
v_gene: TRBV5-1; d_gene: -; j_gene: TRBJ1-3; abundance: -; CDR3nt: TGCGCCAGCAGCTTGAACGGCGGGAACTCTGGAAACACCATATATTTT; CDR3aa: CASSLNGGNSGNTIYF
v_gene: TRBV28; d_gene: -; j_gene: TRBJ2-7; abundance: -; CDR3nt: TGTGCCACCACGAGGCAGCCTCTGCAGTACTTC; CDR3aa: CATTRQPLQYF
v_gene: TRBV2; d_gene: TRBD1; j_gene: TRBJ1-5; abundance: -; CDR3nt: TGTGCCAGCAGGCCCTTTGGACAGGGGATAGGTCAGCCCCAGCATTTT; CDR3aa: CASRPFGQGIGQPQHF
v_gene: TRBV6-5; d_gene: TRBD1; j_gene: TRBJ2-7; abundance: -; CDR3nt: TGTGCCAGCAGCCGGGACAGGGGGAACTACGAGCAGTACTTC; CDR3aa: CASSRDRGNYEQYF
v_gene: TRBV19; d_gene: -; j_gene: TRBJ2-2; abundance: once; CDR3nt: TGTGCCAGTAGTATAGCAAGGGGGAGGGCCAACGGGGAGCTGTTTTTT; CDR3aa: CASSIARGRANGELFF
v_gene: TRBV28; d_gene: TRBD2; j_gene: TRBJ2-2; abundance: -; CDR3nt: TGTGCCAGCACCCGGGGTGGGGGGGGCACCGGGGAGCTGTTTTTT; CDR3aa: CASTRGGGGTGELFF
v_gene: TRBV3-1/TRBV3-2; d_gene: TRBD1; j_gene: TRBJ1-2; abundance: once; CDR3nt: TGTGCCAGCAGCTCGGGGACAGGGGCGGAATATGGCTACACCTTC; CDR3aa: CASSSGTGAEYGYTF
v_gene: TRBV11-3; d_gene: -; j_gene: TRBJ2-3; abundance: -; CDR3nt: TGTGCCAGCAGCTTAGGAGGGCAGGCCCCAGATACGCAGTATTTT; CDR3aa: CASSLGGQAPDTQYF